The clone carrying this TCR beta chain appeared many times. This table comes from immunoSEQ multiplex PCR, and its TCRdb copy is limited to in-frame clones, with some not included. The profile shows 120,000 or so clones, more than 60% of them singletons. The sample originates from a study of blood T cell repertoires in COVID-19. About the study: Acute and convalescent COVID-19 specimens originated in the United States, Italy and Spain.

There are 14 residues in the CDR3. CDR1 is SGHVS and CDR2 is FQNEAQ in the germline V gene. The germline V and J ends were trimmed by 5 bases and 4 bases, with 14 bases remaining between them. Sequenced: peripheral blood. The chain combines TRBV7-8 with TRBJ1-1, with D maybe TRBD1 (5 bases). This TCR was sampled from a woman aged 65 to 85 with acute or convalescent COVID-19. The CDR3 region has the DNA TGTGCCAGCAGCCTGGCAGGGCAAGGCACTGAAGCTTTCTTT. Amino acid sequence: CASSLAGQGTEAFF.